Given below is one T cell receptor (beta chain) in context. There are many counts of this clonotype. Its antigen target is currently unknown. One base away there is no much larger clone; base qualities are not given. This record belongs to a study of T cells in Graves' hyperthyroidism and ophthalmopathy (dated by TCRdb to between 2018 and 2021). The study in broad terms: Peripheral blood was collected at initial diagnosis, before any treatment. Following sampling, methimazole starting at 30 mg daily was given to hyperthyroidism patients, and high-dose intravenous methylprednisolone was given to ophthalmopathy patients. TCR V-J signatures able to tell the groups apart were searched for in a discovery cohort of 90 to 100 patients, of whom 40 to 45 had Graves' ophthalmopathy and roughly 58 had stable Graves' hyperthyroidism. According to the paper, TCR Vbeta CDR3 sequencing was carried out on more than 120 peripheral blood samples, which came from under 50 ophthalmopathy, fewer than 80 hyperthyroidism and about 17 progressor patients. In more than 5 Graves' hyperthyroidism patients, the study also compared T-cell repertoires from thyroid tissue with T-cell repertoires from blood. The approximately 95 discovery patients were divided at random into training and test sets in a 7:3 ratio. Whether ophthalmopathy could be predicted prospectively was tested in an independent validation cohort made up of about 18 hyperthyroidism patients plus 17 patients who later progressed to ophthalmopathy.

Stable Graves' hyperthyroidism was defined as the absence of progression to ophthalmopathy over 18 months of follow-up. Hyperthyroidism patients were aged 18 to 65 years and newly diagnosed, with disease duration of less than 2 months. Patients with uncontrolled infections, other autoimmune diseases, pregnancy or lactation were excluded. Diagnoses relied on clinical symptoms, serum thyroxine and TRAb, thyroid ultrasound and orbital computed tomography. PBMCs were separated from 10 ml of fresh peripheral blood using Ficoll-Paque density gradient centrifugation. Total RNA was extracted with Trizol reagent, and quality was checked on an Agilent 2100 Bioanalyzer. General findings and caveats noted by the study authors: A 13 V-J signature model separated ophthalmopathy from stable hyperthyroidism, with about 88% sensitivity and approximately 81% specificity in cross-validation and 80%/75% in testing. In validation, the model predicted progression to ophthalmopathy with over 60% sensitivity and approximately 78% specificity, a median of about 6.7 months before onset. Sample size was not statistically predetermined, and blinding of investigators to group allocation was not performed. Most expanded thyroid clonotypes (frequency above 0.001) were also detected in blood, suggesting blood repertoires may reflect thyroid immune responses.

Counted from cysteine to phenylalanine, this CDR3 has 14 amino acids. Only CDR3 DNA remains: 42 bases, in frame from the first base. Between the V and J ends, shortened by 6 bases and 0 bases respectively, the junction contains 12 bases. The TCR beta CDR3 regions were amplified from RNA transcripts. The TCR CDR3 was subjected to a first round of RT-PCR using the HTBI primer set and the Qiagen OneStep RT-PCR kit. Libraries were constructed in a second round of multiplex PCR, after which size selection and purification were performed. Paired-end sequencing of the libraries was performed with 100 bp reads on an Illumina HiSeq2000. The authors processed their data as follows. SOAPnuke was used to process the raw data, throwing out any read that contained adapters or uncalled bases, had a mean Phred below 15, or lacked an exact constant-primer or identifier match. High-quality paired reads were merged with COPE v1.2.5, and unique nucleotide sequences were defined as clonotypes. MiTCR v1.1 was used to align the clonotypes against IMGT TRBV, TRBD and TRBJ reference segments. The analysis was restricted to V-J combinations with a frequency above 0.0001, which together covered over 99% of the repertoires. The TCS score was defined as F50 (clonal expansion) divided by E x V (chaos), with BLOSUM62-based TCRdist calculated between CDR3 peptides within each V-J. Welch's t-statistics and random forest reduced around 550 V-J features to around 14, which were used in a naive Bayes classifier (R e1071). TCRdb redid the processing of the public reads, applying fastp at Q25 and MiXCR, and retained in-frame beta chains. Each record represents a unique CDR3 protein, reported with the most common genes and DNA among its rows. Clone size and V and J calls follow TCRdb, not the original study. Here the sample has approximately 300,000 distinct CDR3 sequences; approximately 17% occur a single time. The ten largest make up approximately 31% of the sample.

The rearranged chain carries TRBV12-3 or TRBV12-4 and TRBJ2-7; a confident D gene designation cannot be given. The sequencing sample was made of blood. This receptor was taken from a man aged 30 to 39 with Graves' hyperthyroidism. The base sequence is TGTGCCAGCAGCCCCCCGCTTAGCTCCTACGAGCAGTACTTC. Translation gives CASSPPLSSYEQYF.